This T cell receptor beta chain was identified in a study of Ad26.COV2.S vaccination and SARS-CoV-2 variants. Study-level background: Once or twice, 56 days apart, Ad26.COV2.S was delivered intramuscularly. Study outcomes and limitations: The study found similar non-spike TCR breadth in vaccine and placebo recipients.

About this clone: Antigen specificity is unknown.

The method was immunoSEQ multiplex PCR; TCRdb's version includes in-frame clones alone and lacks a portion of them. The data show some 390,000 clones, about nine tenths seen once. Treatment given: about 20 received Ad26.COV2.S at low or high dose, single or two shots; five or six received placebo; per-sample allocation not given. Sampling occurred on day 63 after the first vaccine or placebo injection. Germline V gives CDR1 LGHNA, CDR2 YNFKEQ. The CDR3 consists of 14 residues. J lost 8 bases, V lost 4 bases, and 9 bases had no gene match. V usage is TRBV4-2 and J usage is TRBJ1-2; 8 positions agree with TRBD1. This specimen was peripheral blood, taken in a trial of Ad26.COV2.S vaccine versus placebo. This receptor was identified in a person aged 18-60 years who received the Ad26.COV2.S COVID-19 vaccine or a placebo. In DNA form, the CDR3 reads TGTGCCAGCAGCCCAGTGACAGGGGAAGAAGGCTACACCTTC. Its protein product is CASSPVTGEEGYTF.